The entry that follows covers one T cell receptor (beta chain) sequence. As yet, its antigen is unknown. The assay was immunoSEQ multiplex PCR, and TCRdb's table has in-frame clones only and misses some. This table has approximately 1.5 million clones, around 98.5% appearing once. The germline V gene encodes CDR1 MDHEN and CDR2 SYDVKM. V lost 5 bases to trimming and J lost 1 base, with 14 bases between them. The CDR3 runs 15 residues. This sample was included in a study of shared clonotypes between healthy human individuals. Points from the study as a whole: Clonotypes shared by all four donors outscored non-shared clonotypes in generation probability. Approximately 4.5% was the fraction of naive CD4 clonotypes found shared across a few donors.

The chain recombines TRBV28 with TRBJ1-1, with D unresolved. The sequence was collected from a man aged 25 to 40 in good health. The sample taken for sequencing was naive CD4+ T cells sorted from blood. Stated subset: CD45RA+ positively selected. The CDR3 sequence is CASSILESGNTEAFF. CDR3 sequence (DNA): TGTGCCAGCAGTATTTTAGAGTCGGGGAACACTGAAGCTTTCTTT.